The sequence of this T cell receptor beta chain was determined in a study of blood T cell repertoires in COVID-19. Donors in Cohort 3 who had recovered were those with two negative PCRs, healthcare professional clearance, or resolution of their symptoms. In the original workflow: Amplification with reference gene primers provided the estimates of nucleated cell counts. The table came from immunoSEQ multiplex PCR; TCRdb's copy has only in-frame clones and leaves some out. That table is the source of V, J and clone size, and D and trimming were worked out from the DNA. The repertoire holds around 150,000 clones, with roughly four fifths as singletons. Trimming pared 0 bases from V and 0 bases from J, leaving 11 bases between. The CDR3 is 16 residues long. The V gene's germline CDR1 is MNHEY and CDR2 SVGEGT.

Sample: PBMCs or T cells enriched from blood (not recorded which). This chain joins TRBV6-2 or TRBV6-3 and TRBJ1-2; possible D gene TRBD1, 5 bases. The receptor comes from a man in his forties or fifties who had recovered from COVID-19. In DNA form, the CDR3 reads TGTGCCAGCAGTTACTCGGGGCAGGAAGCTAACTATGGCTACACCTTC. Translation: CASSYSGQEANYGYTF.